A selection of T cell receptor beta chains follows, all from one sample in a study of intratumoral heterogeneity in liver cancer. Clones were read by immunoSEQ multiplex PCR, and TCRdb kept only the in-frame ones, dropping some. There are thousands of clones in the sample; around 50% occur only once, and approximately 15% lies in the top ten. The source was tumor tissue, collected before any cancer treatment. The receptors were gathered from a man between 65 and 80 years old with hepatocellular carcinoma. Both conserved end residues are trimmed from each CDR3.

length: 12
J: TRBJ2-1
V: TRBV4-1
CDR3: ASSQDPRTRRQF

length: 11
J: TRBJ2-5
V: TRBV5-4
CDR3: ASSPGQGETQY

length: 12
J: TRBJ2-5
V: TRBV18
CDR3: ASSREVKQETQY

length: 11
J: TRBJ1-1
V: TRBV2
CDR3: ASIPRDRVRAF

length: 12
J: TRBJ1-2
V: TRBV7-8
CDR3: ASSPEAVLYGYT

length: 13
J: TRBJ1-4
V: TRBV19
CDR3: ASSMLRGTNEKLF

length: 9
J: TRBJ2-3
V: TRBV7-8
CDR3: ASSFEDTQY

length: 12
J: TRBJ1-2
V: TRBV6-1
CDR3: ASSELGVGYGYT

length: 13
J: TRBJ2-2
V: TRBV11-3
CDR3: ASSKSRGNTGELF

length: 10
J: TRBJ2-2
V: TRBV9
CDR3: ASSVDTGELF

length: 12
J: TRBJ1-6
V: TRBV6-1
CDR3: ASSEGGRNSPLH

length: 13
J: TRBJ1-2
V: TRBV29-1
CDR3: SVEAPGFANYGYT

length: 13
J: TRBJ2-2
V: TRBV3-1/TRBV3-2
CDR3: ASSQFGAETGELF

length: 14
J: TRBJ1-5
V: TRBV19
CDR3: ASSGDRGLSNQPQH

length: 12
J: TRBJ2-7
V: TRBV9
CDR3: ASSVGGVSYEQY

length: 14
J: TRBJ2-3
V: TRBV4-2
CDR3: ASTLQLAGGTDTQY

length: 12
J: TRBJ2-7
V: TRBV7-2
CDR3: ASSTRAGGYEQY

length: 14
J: TRBJ1-3
V: TRBV9
CDR3: ASSVGLPYSGNTIY

length: 15
J: TRBJ2-1
V: TRBV15
CDR3: ATSGSGVWSSYNEQF

length: 12
J: TRBJ2-7
V: TRBV6-5
CDR3: ASSYQRGPLEQY

length: 13
J: TRBJ2-1
V: TRBV3-1/TRBV3-2
CDR3: ASSQAPLGYNEQF

length: 11
J: TRBJ2-7
V: TRBV5-1
CDR3: ASSLGSSYEQY

length: 13
J: TRBJ2-7
V: TRBV7-9
CDR3: ASSLQGLGFYEQY

length: 11
J: TRBJ1-1
V: TRBV5-1
CDR3: ASTDTMNTEAF

length: 13
J: TRBJ2-4
V: TRBV7-9
CDR3: ASSPTGIDKNIQY

length: 11
J: TRBJ2-3
V: TRBV12-3/TRBV12-4
CDR3: ASKQTGVDTQY

length: 12
J: TRBJ2-2
V: TRBV5-4
CDR3: ASSLTGASGELF

length: 11
J: TRBJ2-7
V: TRBV29-1
CDR3: SAGWGRVDEQY

length: 11
J: TRBJ1-1
V: TRBV27
CDR3: ASTMGGRGEAF

length: 12
J: TRBJ2-1
V: TRBV15
CDR3: ATSSAGAYNEQF

length: 12
J: TRBJ2-5
V: TRBV13
CDR3: ASSLWLSQETQY

length: 15
J: TRBJ2-1
V: TRBV19
CDR3: ASSPGLAGGPSGEQF

length: 13
J: TRBJ1-5
V: TRBV19
CDR3: ANPRRGGGDQPQH

length: 16
J: TRBJ2-2
V: TRBV7-2
CDR3: ASSFRLPGLGDTGELF

length: 12
J: TRBJ2-1
V: TRBV15
CDR3: ATSRDRPEAEQF

length: 14
J: TRBJ1-6
V: TRBV27
CDR3: ASSLRTGLYNSPLH

length: 13
J: TRBJ1-6
V: TRBV10-3
CDR3: AISESIWANSPLH

length: 11
J: TRBJ1-5
V: TRBV19
CDR3: ASRGLSNQPQH

length: 12
J: TRBJ1-4
V: TRBV4-1
CDR3: ASSQSGRFEKLF

length: 15
J: TRBJ2-4
V: TRBV5-1
CDR3: ASSARPTGTGKNIQY

length: 16
J: TRBJ1-2
V: TRBV4-2
CDR3: ASSQDIMGRGLVSGYT

length: 16
J: TRBJ2-3
V: TRBV7-7
CDR3: ASSQGLAGDYRTDTQY

length: 13
J: TRBJ1-5
V: TRBV29-1
CDR3: SAGVGNSGGQPQH

length: 13
J: TRBJ2-1
V: TRBV7-9
CDR3: ASSFRDYGFVEQF

length: 14
J: TRBJ1-1
V: TRBV15
CDR3: ATSRGPQGRDTEAF

length: 13
J: TRBJ2-2
V: TRBV9
CDR3: ASSLASGVTGELF

length: 13
J: TRBJ1-1
V: TRBV7-9
CDR3: ASSLPQGVRAEAF